These 30 T cell receptor beta chains came from one sample sequenced in a study of CXCR3 chemokines and chemotherapy response in bladder cancer. TCRdb redid the calling of the PCR reads with MiXCR, one entry per CDR3 protein. The sample has about 8,100 distinct CDR3 sequences; roughly 13% are singletons. The biological material was taken from a patient whose treatment included neoadjuvant chemotherapy. These receptors came from a human donor with bladder cancer that responded to neoadjuvant chemotherapy.

Relative to its sample, this clonotype is medium-sized. V gene TRBV6-6 combines with J gene TRBJ2-3, with D hard to call. CDR1 and CDR2 (germline): MNHNY, SVGAGI (reference sequence). V lost 4 bases and J 6 bases, leaving 11 bases between the germline ends. There are 13 residues in the CDR3. CDR3 in amino acids: CASSSAKADTQYF. The CDR3 bases are TGTGCCAGCAGTTCGGCTAAAGCGGATACGCAGTATTTT.

This clonotype has a count of ten or more. V gene TRBV6-1 combines with J gene TRBJ1-1, with D uncertain. V was cut by 6 bases and J by 3 bases, with 8 bases left in between. This CDR3 contains 12 residues. Germline V gene lookup returns CDR1 MNHNS and CDR2 SASEGT. CDR3 DNA sequence: TGTGCCAGCAGGGATTCCTACACTGAAGCTTTCTTT. Its protein is CASRDSYTEAFF.

The chain joins TRBV6-1 to TRBJ2-4, with 11 bases matching TRBD1. The V segment lost 4 bases and the J segment 7 bases; nucleotides outside the gene matches: 9. The CDR3 runs to 16 residues. The germline gives CDR1 MNHNS, CDR2 SASEGT. The CDR3 coding sequence is TGTGCCAGCAGTGCCCCTAAGGACAGGGGGCGGAACATTCAGTACTTC. It is translated as CASSAPKDRGRNIQYF.

This clonotype counts as medium-sized. The rearrangement links TRBV6-6 to TRBJ2-7, with D perhaps matching TRBD1 (7 bases). Germline-derived CDR1 and CDR2 are MNHNY and SVGAGI (reference sequence). The V end was cut by 7 bases, the J end by 5 bases, with 12 bases between. CDR3 length: 12 amino acids. CDR3 nucleotides: TGTGCCAGCAATAGCAGGGGGGACGAGCAGTACTTC. Protein: CASNSRGDEQYF.

This clonotype has ten or more counts. The chain has TRBV18 and TRBJ2-5; 9 bases are shared with TRBD2. The CDR3 extends over 16 amino acids. CDR1 and CDR2 (germline): KGHSH, LQKENI. Unmatched junction bases numbered 11, after V lost 3 bases and J lost 6 bases. The CDR3 spells CASSPRLAGPGKTQYF. The CDR3 region has the DNA TGTGCCAGCTCACCTCGCCTAGCGGGGCCCGGGAAGACCCAGTACTTC.

This clonotype turned up a few times. The chain links TRBV20-1 to TRBJ1-5; 9 positions agree with TRBD1. V shed 6 bases, J shed 7 bases, and the junction held 7 bases outside the gene matches. The CDR3 spans 13 residues. Germline CDR1 and CDR2: DFQATT and SNEGSKA (reference sequence). DNA of the CDR3: TGCAGTGCAAGGACAGGGGCGGAGCAGCCCCAGCATTTT. Translating gives CSARTGAEQPQHF.

This clonotype is termed medium-sized. The junction differs from germline at one of its ends, possibly a read error. CDR3 sequence reads: CASIETRGQNTEAFF. Here the CDR3 DNA reads TGTGCCAGCATTGAAACCCGGGGACAGAACACTGAAGCTTTCTTT. The chain combines TRBV6-1 with TRBJ1-1, with a tentative D call TRBD1 (6 bases). The CDR3 is 15 amino acids. Germline assignment: CDR1 MNHNS and CDR2 SASEGT.

By share of the sample, this clonotype is medium-sized. The gene calls are TRBV6-2 or TRBV6-3 and TRBJ2-5, with D possibly being TRBD1 or TRBD2 (5 bases each). Deletions cut 7 bases from V and 4 bases from J, with 22 bases between. The CDR3 totals 16 residues. Germline CDR1 and CDR2: MNHEY and SVGEGT. The CDR3 nucleotides read TGTGCCAGCACCCTGGAGGAGGTTAGAAGGGGAGAGACCCAGTACTTC. Translated, it gives CASTLEEVRRGETQYF.

This clonotype ranks as medium-sized. The chain links TRBV29-1 to TRBJ2-7; D possibly corresponds to TRBD1 (6 bases). Trimming cost V 6 bases and J 6 bases, with 18 bases left between them. CDR1 is SQVTM, CDR2 ANQGSEA, per germline. This CDR3 has 13 residues. The CDR3 protein is CSVTGTHWSEQYF. CDR3 coding DNA: TGCAGCGTGACCGGGACACATTGGTCCGAGCAGTACTTC.

In the case of this clonotype: A far more abundant clone sits one base away, making this likely a read error. This chain connects TRBV19 to TRBJ1-1; no clear D. Germline CDR1 is LNHDA and CDR2 is SQIVND (reference sequence). V gave up 9 bases and J gave up 1 base, with 9 bases separating them. This CDR3 has 12 amino acids. The CDR3 bases are TGTGCCAGCAGGACGGAGAACACTGAAGCTTTCTTT. Translating gives CASRTENTEAFF.

This clonotype was picked up many times. V and J are TRBV13 and TRBJ2-7; TRBD1 matches at 9 bases. CDR3 length: 15 amino acids. V lost 8 bases, J lost 5 bases, and 13 bases stayed unmatched. Germline CDR1 and CDR2: PRHDT and FYEKMQ (reference sequence). The CDR3 sequence is CASSLPGTGRNEQYF. CDR3 DNA: TGTGCCAGCTCTCTACCCGGGACAGGGAGGAACGAGCAGTACTTC.

By frequency in the sample, this clonotype is large. The chain has TRBV6-5 and TRBJ1-6; 8 bases agree with TRBD1. Per the germline V gene, CDR1 is MNHEY and CDR2 is SVGAGI. This CDR3 has 14 amino acids. With 6 bases clipped from V and 4 bases from J, the junction kept 2 bases outside the gene matches. Here the CDR3 reads CASSGTGYNSPLHF. The CDR3 nucleotides read TGTGCCAGCAGCGGGACAGGATATAATTCACCCCTCCACTTT.

V is TRBV28 and J is TRBJ1-2; D possibly corresponds to TRBD1 (5 bases). V lost 11 bases, J lost 6 bases, and 19 bases lay in between. Germline V gene lookup returns CDR1 MDHEN and CDR2 SYDVKM. The CDR3 sequence is 13 residues long. CDR3: CACRPGPFDGYTF. CDR3 sequence (DNA): TGTGCCTGCCGCCCGGGACCTTTCGATGGCTACACCTTC.

There are a few counts of this clonotype. V usage is TRBV18 and J usage is TRBJ2-7, with D perhaps matching TRBD1 (7 bases). V was clipped by 6 bases and J by 7 bases, with 10 bases between them. Looked up from germline, CDR1 is KGHSH and CDR2 is LQKENI. The CDR3 contains 11 residues. CDR3: CASSPGGEQYF. The CDR3 coding sequence is TGTGCCAGCTCGCCAGGGGGGGAGCAGTACTTC.

By share, this clonotype counts as medium-sized. The chain links TRBV6-6 to TRBJ2-1; TRBD2 matches at 9 bases. Germline V gene lookup returns CDR1 MNHNY and CDR2 SVGAGI (reference sequence). CDR3 length: 15 amino acids. J lost 1 base, V lost 5 bases, and 3 bases had no gene match. Here the CDR3 reads CASSPRGGSYNEQFF. The CDR3 DNA is TGTGCCAGCAGTCCGCGGGGGGGTTCCTACAATGAGCAGTTCTTC.

Details on this clonotype: A far more abundant clone sits one base away, making this likely a read error. This chain links TRBV6-6 with TRBJ2-1; no definite D call. The J call may be incorrect, as the DNA end agrees better with TRBJ2-7. CDR1 and CDR2 from the germline V gene are MNHNY and SVGAGI (reference sequence). The CDR3 contains 15 residues. In DNA form, the CDR3 reads TGTGCCAGCAGTGAAAGCCCCAGCTCCTACAATGAGCAGTACTTC. Amino acid sequence: CASSESPSSYNEQYF.

This clonotype was seen at least ten times. This chain connects TRBV7-2 to TRBJ2-4; 7 positions agree with TRBD2. The V and J ends lost 1 base and 1 base, in that order; junction bases with no gene match: 10. The CDR3 contains 18 residues. Germline V lookup: CDR1 SGHTA, CDR2 FQGNSA. In DNA, the CDR3 is TGTGCCAGCAGCTTAGTCTTCGGGGGGAAGGTCGCCAAAAACATTCAGTACTTC. This gives the protein CASSLVFGGKVAKNIQYF.

This clonotype was seen at least ten times. The rearrangement joins TRBV19 to TRBJ1-5; the D is unclear. The CDR3 is 15 residues long. The germline V gene has CDR1 LNHDA and CDR2 SQIVND (reference sequence). V lost 4 bases and J 2 bases, leaving 12 bases between the germline ends. The DNA of the CDR3 is TGTGCCAGTAGTAGAGGCGGTGGGGGCAATCAGCCCCAGCATTTT. This codes for CASSRGGGGNQPQHF.

Within the sample, this clonotype is medium-sized (0.01 to 0.1%). The V call is TRBV7-2, the J call TRBJ1-6; maybe TRBD1 (5 bases). The CDR3 sequence is 16 residues long. CDR1 SGHTA and CDR2 FQGNSA come from the germline V gene. V gave up 2 bases and J gave up 0 bases, with 8 bases separating them. The CDR3 coding sequence is TGTGCCAGCAGCTTACGTACAGGCTCCTATAATTCACCCCTCCACTTT. Translation gives CASSLRTGSYNSPLHF. The whole variable domain, remainder taken from reference TRBV7-2 and TRBJ1-6, is GAGVSQSPSNKVTEKGKDVELRCDPISGHTALYWYRQSLGQGLEFLIYFQGNSAPDKSGLPSDRFSAERTGGSVSTLTIQRTQQEDSAVYLCASSLRTGSYNSPLHFGNGTRLTVT.

This clonotype was found many times. The chain carries TRBV30 and TRBJ1-2; unclear D gene. Germline V lookup: CDR1 GTSNPN, CDR2 SVGIG (reference sequence). CDR3 size: 12 residues. Trimming pared 7 bases from V and 4 bases from J, leaving 13 bases between. CDR3 loop: CASRQFSYGYTF. The CDR3 nucleotides are TGTGCCTCCCGACAATTCAGCTATGGCTACACCTTC.

At least ten counts were recorded for this clonotype. This chain uses TRBV19 with TRBJ1-3; D is undetermined. The CDR3 extends over 13 amino acids. CDR1 LNHDA and CDR2 SQIVND come from the germline V gene (reference sequence). The V end lost 2 bases, the J end lost 4 bases, and 6 bases lay between the germline ends. CDR3 bases: TGTGCCAGTAGTATATTCGGCGGAAACACCATATATTTT. Translation gives CASSIFGGNTIYF. Full variable domain (missing parts from reference TRBV19 and TRBJ1-3): DGGITQSPKYLFRKEGQNVTLSCEQNLNHDAMYWYRQDPGQGLRLIYYSQIVNDFQKGDIAEGYSVSREKKESFPLTVTSAQKNPTAFYLCASSIFGGNTIYFGEGSWLTVV.

Sample share makes this clonotype large (0.1 to 1%). The gene calls are TRBV10-3 and TRBJ1-2; D remains ambiguous. Deletions cut 11 bases from V and 6 bases from J, with 16 bases between. Per germline, CDR1 ENHRY and CDR2 SYGVKD. The CDR3 spans 12 residues. In nucleotides, the CDR3 is TGTGCCGCCGAGGGCGTAGAGCATGGCTACACCTTC. Its protein product is CAAEGVEHGYTF.

This clonotype is medium-sized (0.01 to 0.1%) within its sample. For the CDR3, the DNA is TGTGCCAGCAGCCCAAGAACGGGGGCGCAGGGTTCACCCCTCCACTTT. Translated: CASSPRTGAQGSPLHF. This sequence joins TRBV6-2 or TRBV6-3 and TRBJ1-6; D possibly corresponds to TRBD1 (6 bases). This CDR3 is 16 amino acids long. CDR1 is MNHEY, CDR2 SVGEGT, per germline. Trimming pared 6 bases from V and 9 bases from J, leaving 21 bases between.

The chain uses TRBV12-5 and TRBJ2-5; D is ambiguous. Germline CDR1 and CDR2: LGHNT and FRNRAP. The germline V and J ends were trimmed by 5 bases and 7 bases, with 14 bases remaining between them. There are 13 residues in the CDR3. The CDR3 here is CASGPRTDGTQYF. As DNA, the CDR3 is TGTGCTAGTGGTCCCAGGACGGACGGGACCCAGTACTTC. Drawing the rest from reference TRBV12-5 and TRBJ2-5, the complete variable domain is DARVTQTPRHKVTEMGQEVTMRCQPILGHNTVFWYRQTMMQGLELLAYFRNRAPLDDSGMPKDRFSAEMPDATLATLKIQPSEPRDSAVYFCASGPRTDGTQYFGPGTRLLVL.

This clonotype was recorded many times. V usage is TRBV12-3 or TRBV12-4 and J usage is TRBJ1-1; 9 bases match TRBD1. The CDR3 length is 17 residues. J lost 1 base, V lost 6 bases, and 12 bases had no gene match. The CDR3 sequence: CASSRNTGGAGNTEAFF. In nucleotides, the CDR3 is TGTGCCAGCAGCCGCAATACAGGGGGCGCGGGGAACACTGAAGCTTTCTTT.

This clonotype was counted at least ten times. The chain carries TRBV19 and TRBJ1-5; possible D gene TRBD1, 5 bases. The germline V gene has CDR1 LNHDA and CDR2 SQIVND (reference sequence). V was clipped by 6 bases and J by 2 bases, with 14 bases between them. The CDR3 covers 15 residues. CDR3: CASRPRGAGNQPQHF. The CDR3 region has the DNA TGTGCCAGTAGGCCACGAGGGGCTGGCAATCAGCCCCAGCATTTT.

This clonotype was seen at least ten times. The CDR3 spells CASSPGTGEQYF. In DNA, the CDR3 is TGTGCCAGCTCACCAGGGACAGGGGAGCAGTACTTC. The J gene is TRBJ2-7, the V gene TRBV18, with 9 bases that match TRBD1. Germline CDR1 KGHSH, CDR2 LQKENI. The CDR3 runs to 12 residues. Trimming cost V 2 bases and J 7 bases; bases outside gene matches: 0.

This clonotype was recorded at least ten times. The chain couples TRBV30 to TRBJ2-4; 7 nucleotides match TRBD1. The V and J ends lost 5 bases and 3 bases, in that order; junction bases with no gene match: 10. The germline V gene has CDR1 GTSNPN and CDR2 SVGIG (reference sequence). This CDR3 has 15 residues. CDR3 coding DNA: TGTGCCTGGGATACAGGGGTTCGGGACAAAAACATTCAGTACTTC. Residues: CAWDTGVRDKNIQYF.

This clonotype is judged medium-sized. The chain is built from TRBV27 and TRBJ1-6, with 9 bases identical to TRBD1. This CDR3 comprises 15 residues. V shed 6 bases, J shed 7 bases, and the junction held 7 bases outside the gene matches. Germline CDR1 MNHEY, CDR2 SMNVEV (reference sequence). The CDR3 DNA is TGTGCCAGCAGACACGGGACAGGGATCAATTCACCCCTCCACTTT. Translating gives CASRHGTGINSPLHF.

V is TRBV18 and J is TRBJ1-5, with D uncertain. V was clipped by 0 bases and J by 7 bases, with 10 bases between them. Germline CDR1 reads KGHSH; CDR2 reads LQKENI. The CDR3 totals 14 residues. The CDR3 loop reads CASSPPEGSQPQHF. The CDR3 DNA sequence: TGTGCCAGCTCACCACCGGAGGGATCACAGCCCCAGCATTTT. The whole variable domain, remainder taken from reference TRBV18 and TRBJ1-5, is NAGVMQNPRHLVRRRGQEARLRCSPMKGHSHVYWYRQLPEEGLKFMVYLQKENIIDESGMPKERFSAEFPKEGPSILRIQQVVRGDSAAYFCASSPPEGSQPQHFGDGTRLSIL.